This T cell receptor (beta chain) was identified during a study of cytomegalovirus exposure and HLA in healthy donors. Germline values: CDR1 GTSNPN, CDR2 SVGIG (reference sequence). This CDR3 is 13 amino acids long. V was cut by 1 base and J by 4 bases, with 8 bases left in between. Study outcomes and limitations: While the bulk of TCR sequences proved rare, some public TCRs turned up in many donors. A previous analysis found most TCR beta V segments productive roughly 90% or roughly 30% of the time.

Primers for the PCR totalled 60 Vbeta and 13 Jbeta. Profiled with immunoSEQ multiplex PCR; TCRdb holds only in-frame clones, not every one. The sample has about 210,000 clones, 82% seen once. On this clone itself: The antigen is not known. Other DNA sequences from this sample encode an identical CDR3 as well.

Sequenced: PBMCs. This receptor was identified in a middle-aged man in good health and CMV-seropositive. J is TRBJ1-5 and V is TRBV30; possible D gene TRBD1, 5 bases. The CDR3 here is CAWSGGGNQPQHF. The CDR3 coding sequence is TGTGCCTGGAGTGGCGGGGGGAATCAGCCCCAGCATTTT. Variable domain in full (rest from reference TRBV30 and TRBJ1-5): SQTIHQWPATLVQPVGSPLSLECTVEGTSNPNLYWYRQAAGRGLQLLFYSVGIGQISSEVPQNLSASRPQDRQFILSSKKLLLSDSGFYLCAWSGGGNQPQHFGDGTRLSIL.